Sequencing of this TCR beta chain was carried out in a study of cytomegalovirus exposure and HLA in healthy donors. V lost 5 bases to trimming and J lost 3 bases; unmatched junction nucleotides: 10. Germline loops: CDR1 PRHDT, CDR2 FYEKMQ (reference sequence). The CDR3 covers 17 residues. The PCR made use of 60 Vbeta and 13 Jbeta primers. TCRdb keeps only in-frame clones here, not all; method: immunoSEQ multiplex PCR. The sample contains 90,000 to 120,000 clones, 55% to 85% of which appear only once. The sample consisted of PBMCs. The rearrangement joins TRBV13 to TRBJ2-1; 10 positions agree with TRBD2. The clonotype originates from a man aged 25 to 40 in good health and CMV-seronegative. In DNA, the CDR3 is TGTGCCAGCAGCGGCCGTGAAAGCGGGGGGGTCTACAATGAGCAGTTCTTC. Protein: CASSGRESGGVYNEQFF.